Sequencing of this T cell receptor (beta chain) was carried out in a study of blood T cell repertoires in COVID-19. Study at large: COVID-19 samples from acute and convalescent phases originated in the United States, Italy and Spain. PBMCs, B-cell-depleted T cells, or T cells were the source of the cDNA or gDNA that made up the material.

Trimming cost V 4 bases and J 3 bases; bases outside gene matches: 3. CDR3 size: 14 residues. CDR1 and CDR2 from the germline V gene are LGHDT and YNNKEL (reference sequence). By share, this clone ranks as medium-sized. Source study methods: Amplification with reference gene primers provided the estimates of nucleated cell counts. Profiling relied on immunoSEQ multiplex PCR, and the TCRdb table lists in-frame clones only, not all of them. V, J and clone size are those of that table, while D and trimming were read from the DNA. The repertoire holds more than 15,000 clones, more than 75% seen once, with around a third in the top ten.

V gene TRBV3-1 (or the pseudogene TRBV3-2) combines with J gene TRBJ1-1, with 9 bases identical to TRBD1. The TCR sequence derives from a human donor with active COVID-19. The donor label of this sample is uncertain. The sample consisted of peripheral blood. CDR3 protein: CASSLTGGDTEAFF. The CDR3, as DNA: TGTGCCAGCAGCCTGACAGGGGGGGACACTGAAGCTTTCTTT.